These 3 T cell receptor beta chains originate from one sample sequenced in a study of blood T cell repertoires in COVID-19. Only in-frame clones appear in the TCRdb table, and some are missing; sequencing was by immunoSEQ multiplex PCR. Among around 350,000 clones listed, around 90% were seen once. Sequenced sample: peripheral blood. Receptors originate from a human donor in a cohort sampled during active COVID-19.

The chain recombines TRBV29-1 with TRBJ1-1, with D hard to call. CDR1 is SQVTM and CDR2 is ANQGSEA in the germline V gene. The ends were cut back, 3 bases at V and 5 bases at J, with 22 bases in the middle. CDR3 size: 16 residues. DNA for the CDR3: TGCAGCGTTGAGTTCTCTCGCACCTTGGACTTAACTGAAGCTTTCTTT. This translates into CSVEFSRTLDLTEAFF.

This clone was picked up a small number of times. The sample has other DNA sequences that encode this CDR3 too. CDR3 nucleotide sequence: TGTGCCAGTAGTATCGGGATGAACACTGAAGCTTTCTTT. This sequence encodes CASSIGMNTEAFF. V and J are TRBV19 and TRBJ1-1; D uncertain. Germline assignment: CDR1 LNHDA and CDR2 SQIVND (reference sequence). This CDR3 comprises 13 residues. Trimming pared 3 bases from V and 0 bases from J, leaving 5 bases between.

The genes are TRBV25-1 and TRBJ1-2; no firm D call. Germline V CDR1 and CDR2: MGHDK, SYGVNS. Deletions cut 3 bases from V and 2 bases from J, with 10 bases between. The CDR3 is 14 residues long. The CDR3 protein is CASSDTTTNYGYTF. The CDR3 bases are TGTGCCAGCAGTGACACCACCACAAACTATGGCTACACCTTC.